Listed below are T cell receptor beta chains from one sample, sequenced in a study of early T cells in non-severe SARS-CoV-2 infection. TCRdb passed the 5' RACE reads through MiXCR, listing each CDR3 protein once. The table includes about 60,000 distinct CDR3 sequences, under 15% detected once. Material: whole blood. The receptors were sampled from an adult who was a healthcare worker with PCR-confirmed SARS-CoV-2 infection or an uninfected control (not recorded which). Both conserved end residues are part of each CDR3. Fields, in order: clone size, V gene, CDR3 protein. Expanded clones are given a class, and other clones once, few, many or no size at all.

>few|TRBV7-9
CASSLSALNTEAFF
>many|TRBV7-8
CASSDLGLAGRSEQYF
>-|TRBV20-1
CSLESQGGHNEQFF
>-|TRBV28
CATNVVSGELFF
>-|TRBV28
CASSLLRIPNTEAFF
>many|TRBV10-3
CATEDRSYEQYF
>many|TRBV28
CASGGALSEQYF
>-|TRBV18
CASSPPDRATYEQYF
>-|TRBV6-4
CASSPTLGFTDTQYF
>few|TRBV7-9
CASSNREGNQPQHF
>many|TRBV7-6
CASSLIHSDQETQYF
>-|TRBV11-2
CASRRTSGTGELFF
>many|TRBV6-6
CASSYSPAETQYF
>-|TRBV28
CATKTGNTEAFF
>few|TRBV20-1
CSAPGTSGTGELFF
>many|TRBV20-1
CSPSAGPLWGTGELFF
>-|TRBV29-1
CSVEDLANYGYTF
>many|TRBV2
CATASSGRAHTQYF
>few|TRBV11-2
CASSSQGGGPLEEQYF
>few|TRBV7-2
CASSLRTSGSSTDTQYF
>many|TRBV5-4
CASSPGVSTDTQYF
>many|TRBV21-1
CASSKDRSGANVLTF
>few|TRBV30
CAWSRGGNIQYF
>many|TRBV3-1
CASSQSSNQPQHF
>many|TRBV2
CASSEEYSGNTIYF
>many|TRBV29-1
CSVGTGGFGETQYF
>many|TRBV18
CASSLGTGTGVTEAFF
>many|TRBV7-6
CASSLVGNEQFF
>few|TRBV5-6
CASSLKDRALYSPLHF
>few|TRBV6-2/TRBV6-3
CATGTGRYGYTF